Each of the 19 T cell receptor beta chains below was sequenced from the same sample in a study of blood T cell repertoires in COVID-19. Clones were read by immunoSEQ multiplex PCR, and TCRdb kept only the in-frame ones, dropping some. This table holds 100,000 to 150,000 clones, around 89% found once. Source material: peripheral blood. All receptors derive from a man aged 45-60 years with active or convalescent COVID-19.

The DNA of the CDR3 is TGTGCCAGCAGCCCAACTAGGGCAGATACGCAGTATTTT. Translation: CASSPTRADTQYF. The V and J genes are TRBV5-5 and TRBJ2-3; possible D gene TRBD2, 5 bases. CDR1 SGHKS and CDR2 YYEKEE come from the germline V gene (reference sequence). Trimming removed 4 bases at V and 4 bases at J, with 10 bases between. This CDR3 is 13 amino acids long.

This clone appeared once. This rearrangement joins TRBV28 to TRBJ2-2, with TRBD2 identical over 8 bases. V trimming: 3 bases; J trimming: 2 bases; junction bases outside the gene matches: 8. This CDR3 spans 17 amino acids. The germline gives CDR1 MDHEN, CDR2 SYDVKM. This chain's CDR3 is CASSFSPAGANTGELFF. The CDR3 DNA is TGTGCCAGCAGTTTTTCCCCAGCGGGGGCCAACACCGGGGAGCTGTTTTTT. Full variable domain (missing parts from reference TRBV28 and TRBJ2-2): DVKVTQSSRYLVKRTGEKVFLECVQDMDHENMFWYRQDPGLGLRLIYFSYDVKMKEKGDIPEGYSVSREKKERFSLILESASTNQTSMYLCASSFSPAGANTGELFFGEGSRLTVL.

This clone was picked up many times. V usage is TRBV24-1 and J usage is TRBJ2-2, with a weak D call TRBD2 (5 bases). V was clipped by 3 bases and J by 3 bases, with 10 bases between them. The CDR3 is 15 residues long. Germline CDR1 reads KGHDR; CDR2 reads SFDVKD. The CDR3 nucleotides read TGTGCCACCAGTGATACCGGGAAAGACACCGGGGAGCTGTTTTTT. Its translation is CATSDTGKDTGELFF.

The CDR3 loop reads CASGIDPYTEAFF. As DNA, the CDR3 is TGTGCCAGTGGGATAGACCCATACACTGAAGCTTTCTTT. This rearrangement joins TRBV19 to TRBJ1-1; D ambiguous. Germline values: CDR1 LNHDA, CDR2 SQIVND (reference sequence). This CDR3 comprises 13 residues. Trimming removed 8 bases from V and 3 bases from J, with 13 bases in between. Combining the CDR3 with reference TRBV19 and TRBJ1-1 gives the whole variable domain DGGITQSPKYLFRKEGQNVTLSCEQNLNHDAMYWYRQDPGQGLRLIYYSQIVNDFQKGDIAEGYSVSREKKESFPLTVTSAQKNPTAFYLCASGIDPYTEAFFGQGTRLTVV.

J is TRBJ2-2 and V is TRBV5-4, with D hard to call. V was shortened by 4 bases and J by 0 bases, with 7 bases between the two germline ends. Germline CDR1 is SGHNT and CDR2 is YYREEE (reference sequence). The CDR3 has 14 residues. The CDR3 DNA is TGTGCCAGCAGCCCGTCCCCGAACACCGGGGAGCTGTTTTTT. Encoded protein: CASSPSPNTGELFF.

Comment on this clone: The conserved phenylalanine or tryptophan is not found at the CDR3 terminus, so this likely reflects a read error. No DNA is shown, since the ends of the CDR3 on it are uncertain; the CDR3 is the one TCRdb lists. This rearrangement joins TRBV5-4 to TRBJ1-2; the table's D call, TRBD1, was not checked against the DNA. Germline lookup yields CDR1 SGHNT and CDR2 YYREEE (reference sequence). Termini included, the CDR3 measures 8 amino acids. CDR3 sequence reads: CASGDSLL.

The chain employs TRBV13 and TRBJ1-2; 9 bases are shared with TRBD1. Trimming cost V 2 bases and J 8 bases; bases outside gene matches: 3. Germline values: CDR1 PRHDT, CDR2 FYEKMQ (reference sequence). The CDR3 contains 13 residues. This CDR3 reads CASSLRQGGGYTF. In DNA form, the CDR3 reads TGTGCCAGCAGCTTAAGACAGGGGGGAGGCTACACCTTC.

V and J are TRBV2 and TRBJ2-7; TRBD1 might be the D (6 bases). This CDR3 is built from 12 residues. Trimming stripped 8 bases from V and 6 bases from J, with 14 bases between. CDR1 and CDR2 from the germline V gene are SNHLY and FYNNEI. This chain's CDR3 is CASGGPIGEQYF. As DNA, the CDR3 is TGTGCCAGCGGGGGCCCTATAGGCGAGCAGTACTTC.

This chain uses TRBV10-1 with TRBJ2-7; D perhaps matches TRBD1 (6 bases). Germline V CDR1 and CDR2: WNHNN, SYGVQD (reference sequence). Trimming left V 6 bases short and J 3 bases short, with 9 bases between. The CDR3 covers 12 residues. DNA of the CDR3: TGCGCCAGCAGCCTGACAGGCTACGAGCAGTACTTC. It is translated as CASSLTGYEQYF.

The chain has TRBV12-3 or TRBV12-4 and TRBJ1-3, with D possibly being TRBD1 (5 bases). The CDR3 runs to 12 residues. Between the trimmed V and J ends, which lost 2 bases and 13 bases, there was a span of 12 bases. For the CDR3, the DNA is TGTGCCAGCAGTTTATCAGGGATTCCAATATATTTT. Amino acid sequence: CASSLSGIPIYF.

The V and J genes are TRBV28 and TRBJ2-3; 8 positions match TRBD2. Trimming cost V 5 bases and J 3 bases; bases outside gene matches: 13. This CDR3 has 17 residues. Germline V gene data show CDR1 as MDHEN and CDR2 as SYDVKM. The CDR3: CASSPMGGAGGTDTQYF. The CDR3 DNA reads TGTGCCAGCAGTCCCATGGGCGGCGCGGGAGGAACAGATACGCAGTATTTT.

The gene calls are TRBV7-6 and TRBJ2-3, with 9 bases that match TRBD2. Germline V gene lookup returns CDR1 SGHVS and CDR2 FNYEAQ. The J segment lost 2 bases and the V segment lost 1 base, leaving 7 bases of the junction unmatched. This CDR3 is 17 amino acids long. CDR3 DNA: TGTGCCAGCAGCTTAGTAGTAGCGGGGGACCCCACAGATACGCAGTATTTT. Its protein product is CASSLVVAGDPTDTQYF.

The rearrangement uses TRBV29-1 and TRBJ2-7; tentative D call: TRBD2 (6 bases). V shed 3 bases and J shed 5 bases, with 23 bases lying between them. CDR3 length: 16 residues. Germline CDR1 is SQVTM and CDR2 is ANQGSEA. CDR3 nucleotides: TGCAGCGTTGACAAGGCGGGGTTAGGTCCCCAGGACGAGCAGTACTTC. Translated, it gives CSVDKAGLGPQDEQYF.

The chain recombines TRBV10-3 with TRBJ1-6, with TRBD1 as a possible D gene (6 bases). CDR1 ENHRY and CDR2 SYGVKD come from the germline V gene. This CDR3 spans 13 amino acids. V was trimmed by 10 bases and J by 6 bases, leaving 13 bases between them. The DNA of the CDR3 is TGTGCCAGGGTTAGACAGGCTAATTCACCCCTCCACTTT. Protein sequence: CARVRQANSPLHF.

This sequence joins TRBV6-6 and TRBJ2-7, with D hard to call. The germline CDR1 and CDR2 sequences are MNHNY and SVGAGI (reference sequence). The ends were cut back, 2 bases at V and 3 bases at J, with 8 bases in the middle. The CDR3 covers 13 residues. In DNA, the CDR3 is TGTGCCAGCAGTTACGACATATTCTACGAGCAGTACTTC. Protein: CASSYDIFYEQYF.

The rearrangement links TRBV9 to TRBJ2-2; 16 bases are a match to TRBD2. This CDR3 is built from 19 residues. Trimming removed 3 bases from V and 4 bases from J; junction bases left unmatched: 9. Per germline, CDR1 SGDLS and CDR2 YYNGEE. DNA of the CDR3: TGTGCCAGCAGCGACGGGACTAGCGGGGGGGCCGGTGTCACCGGGGAGCTGTTTTTT. Its translation is CASSDGTSGGAGVTGELFF. Looking up the rest from reference TRBV9 and TRBJ2-2 gives the full variable domain: DSGVTQTPKHLITATGQRVTLRCSPRSGDLSVYWYQQSLDQGLQFLIQYYNGEERAKGNILERFSAQQFPDLHSELNLSSLELGDSALYFCASSDGTSGGAGVTGELFFGEGSRLTVL.

V and J are TRBV19 and TRBJ1-3; the match to TRBD1 covers 8 bases. V was clipped by 3 bases and J by 0 bases; unmatched bases: 7. The CDR3 has 17 residues. Germline loops: CDR1 LNHDA, CDR2 SQIVND (reference sequence). As DNA, the CDR3 is TGTGCCAGTAGTATCCGGAACAGGGGGAGCTCTGGAAACACCATATATTTT. Translated: CASSIRNRGSSGNTIYF.

This clone showed up just once. The chain is built from TRBV5-5 and TRBJ1-2, with D possibly matching TRBD1 (5 bases). CDR1 is SGHKS and CDR2 is YYEKEE in the germline V gene (reference sequence). The V end lost 6 bases, the J end lost 6 bases, and 9 bases lay between the germline ends. The length of the CDR3 is 11 residues. CDR3 nucleotides: TGTGCCAGCACGGAGGGGAATGGCTACACCTTC. This sequence encodes CASTEGNGYTF.

This clone was detected a few times. J is TRBJ1-2 and V is TRBV7-2; D remains ambiguous. This CDR3 spans 12 amino acids. Germline V CDR1 and CDR2: SGHTA, FQGNSA. Between the trimmed V and J ends, which lost 5 bases and 4 bases, there was a span of 8 bases. The CDR3 DNA follows: TGTGCCAGCAGCCAGTTTGGCTATGGCTACACCTTC. Translated, it gives CASSQFGYGYTF.